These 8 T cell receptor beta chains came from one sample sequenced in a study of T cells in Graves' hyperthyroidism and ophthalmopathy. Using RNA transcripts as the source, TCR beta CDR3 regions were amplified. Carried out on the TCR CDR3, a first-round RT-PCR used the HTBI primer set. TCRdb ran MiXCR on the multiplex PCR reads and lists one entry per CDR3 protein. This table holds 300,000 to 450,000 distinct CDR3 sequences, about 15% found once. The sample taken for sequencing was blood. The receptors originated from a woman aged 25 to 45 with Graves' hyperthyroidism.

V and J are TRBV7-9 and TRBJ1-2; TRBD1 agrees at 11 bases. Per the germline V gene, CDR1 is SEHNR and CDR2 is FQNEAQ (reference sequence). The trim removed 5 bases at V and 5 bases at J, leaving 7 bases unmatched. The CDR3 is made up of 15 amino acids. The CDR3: CASSPSGTGGYGYTF. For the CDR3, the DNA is TGTGCCAGCAGCCCCTCCGGGACAGGGGGTTATGGCTACACCTTC.

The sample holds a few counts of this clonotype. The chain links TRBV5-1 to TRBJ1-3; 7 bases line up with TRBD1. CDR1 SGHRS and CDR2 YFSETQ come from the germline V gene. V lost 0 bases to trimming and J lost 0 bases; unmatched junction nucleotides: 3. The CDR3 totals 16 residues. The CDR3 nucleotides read TGCGCCAGCAGCTTGGCAGGGGGTTCCTCTGGAAACACCATATATTTT. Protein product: CASSLAGGSSGNTIYF. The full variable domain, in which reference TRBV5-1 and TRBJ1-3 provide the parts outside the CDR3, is KAGVTQTPRYLIKTRGQQVTLSCSPISGHRSVSWYQQTPGQGLQFLFEYFSETQRNKGNFPGRFSGRQFSNSRSEMNVSTLELGDSALYLCASSLAGGSSGNTIYFGEGSWLTVV.

CDR3 region: CSASEAGGSYEQYF. CDR3 nucleotide sequence: TGCAGCGCCAGTGAAGCGGGAGGCTCCTACGAGCAGTACTTC. This sequence joins TRBV29-1 and TRBJ2-7; the match to TRBD2 covers 9 bases. CDR1 and CDR2 from the germline V gene are SQVTM and ANQGSEA. V gave up 7 bases and J gave up 0 bases; unmatched junction bases: 7. The CDR3 contains 14 residues.

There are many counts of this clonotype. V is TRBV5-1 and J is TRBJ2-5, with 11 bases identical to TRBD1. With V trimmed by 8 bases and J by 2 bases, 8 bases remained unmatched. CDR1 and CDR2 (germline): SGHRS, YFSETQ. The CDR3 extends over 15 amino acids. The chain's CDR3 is CARKGRDRGQETQYF. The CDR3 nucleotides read TGCGCCAGAAAAGGCCGGGACAGGGGGCAAGAGACCCAGTACTTC. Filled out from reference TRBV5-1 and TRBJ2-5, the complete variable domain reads KAGVTQTPRYLIKTRGQQVTLSCSPISGHRSVSWYQQTPGQGLQFLFEYFSETQRNKGNFPGRFSGRQFSNSRSEMNVSTLELGDSALYLCARKGRDRGQETQYFGPGTRLLVL.

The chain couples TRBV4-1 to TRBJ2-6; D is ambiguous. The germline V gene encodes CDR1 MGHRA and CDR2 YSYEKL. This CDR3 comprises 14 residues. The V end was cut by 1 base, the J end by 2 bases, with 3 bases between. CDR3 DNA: TGCGCCAGCAGCCAAGTAACTGGGGCCAACGTCCTGACTTTC. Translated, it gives CASSQVTGANVLTF.

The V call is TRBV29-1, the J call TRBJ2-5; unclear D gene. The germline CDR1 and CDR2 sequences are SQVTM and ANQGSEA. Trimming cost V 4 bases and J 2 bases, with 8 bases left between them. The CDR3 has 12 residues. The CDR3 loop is CSVVAFQETQYF. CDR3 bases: TGCAGCGTTGTGGCCTTTCAAGAGACCCAGTACTTC.

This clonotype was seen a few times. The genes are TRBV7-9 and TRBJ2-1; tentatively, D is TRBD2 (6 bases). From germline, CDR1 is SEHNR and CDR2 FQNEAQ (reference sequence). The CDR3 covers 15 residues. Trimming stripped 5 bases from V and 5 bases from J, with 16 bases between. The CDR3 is CASSLGASADNEQFF. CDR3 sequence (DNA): TGTGCCAGCAGCCTCGGGGCTAGCGCAGACAATGAGCAGTTCTTC. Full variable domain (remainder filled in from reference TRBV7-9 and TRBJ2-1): DTGVSQNPRHKITKRGQNVTFRCDPISEHNRLYWYRQTLGQGPEFLTYFQNEAQLEKSRLLSDRFSAERPKGSFSTLEIQRTEQGDSAMYLCASSLGASADNEQFFGPGTRLTVL.

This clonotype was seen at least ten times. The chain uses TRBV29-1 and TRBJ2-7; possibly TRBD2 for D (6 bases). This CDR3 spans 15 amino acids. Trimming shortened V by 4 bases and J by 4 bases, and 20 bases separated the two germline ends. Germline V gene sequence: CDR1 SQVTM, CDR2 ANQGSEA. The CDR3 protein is CSVVAELAARYEQYF. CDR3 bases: TGCAGCGTTGTCGCGGAACTAGCAGCTCGTTACGAGCAGTACTTC.